One and the same sample provided the 10 T cell receptor beta chains below, sequenced in a study of identical twins. From the 5' RACE reads, TCRdb called clonotypes with MiXCR, one entry per CDR3 protein. The sample consists of approximately 890,000 distinct CDR3 sequences, 9% to 15% of them appearing once. This sample was shared with a second study, whose subject was yellow fever vaccine responses in identical twins.

The sequenced sample consisted of PBMCs. The receptors shown here come from a woman under 30 in good health.

J is TRBJ1-1 and V is TRBV20-1; D might be TRBD1 (5 bases). The CDR3 contains 12 residues. Germline CDR1 and CDR2: DFQATT and SNEGSKA (reference sequence). The CDR3 sequence is CSVGQDYTEAFF. CDR3 nucleotides: TGCAGCGTGGGGCAGGATTACACTGAAGCTTTCTTT.

The table lists this clonotype with many counts. The chain employs TRBV24-1 and TRBJ1-1; TRBD1 is a possible D gene (5 bases). CDR3 length: 13 amino acids. CDR1 is KGHDR, CDR2 SFDVKD, per germline. The V end lost 4 bases, the J end lost 5 bases, and 10 bases lay between the germline ends. CDR3 bases: TGTGCCACCAGTGACGACAGAGGGACTGAAGCTTTCTTT. This encodes CATSDDRGTEAFF.

The chain combines TRBV12-5 with TRBJ2-5; D is unclear. CDR3 length: 11 residues. Germline loops: CDR1 LGHNT, CDR2 FRNRAP. V was shortened by 4 bases and J by 5 bases, with 5 bases between the two germline ends. In nucleotides, the CDR3 is TGTGCTAGTGGTTCCCCTGAGACCCAGTACTTC. Protein product: CASGSPETQYF.

This clonotype was seen only a few times. This chain joins TRBV15 and TRBJ2-7; perhaps TRBD2 as D (5 bases). The germline V gene encodes CDR1 LNHNV and CDR2 YYDKDF (reference sequence). The CDR3 spans 13 residues. V lost 0 bases and J lost 6, with 9 bases in between. CDR3 DNA: TGTGCCACCAGCAGAGATAAGGGAGCCGAGCAGTACGTC. Amino acid sequence: CATSRDKGAEQYV.

CDR3 DNA: TGTGCCAGCAGCTTGGAGCGACTAGCGGGAGGCCTCAATGAGCAGTTCTTC. It translates to CASSLERLAGGLNEQFF. V is TRBV5-6 and J is TRBJ2-1; TRBD2 agrees at 13 bases. The J segment lost 6 bases and the V segment lost 0 bases, leaving 6 bases of the junction unmatched. The CDR3 is made up of 17 amino acids. The germline V gene encodes CDR1 SGHDT and CDR2 YYEEEE.

The table lists this clonotype with a few counts. The V call is TRBV6-1, the J call TRBJ2-7; no clear D gene. With 6 bases removed from V and 3 bases from J, the gap between germline ends came to 18 bases. Germline CDR1 and CDR2: MNHNS and SASEGT. The CDR3 contains 15 residues. CDR3: CASSLGSATLYEQYF. In nucleotides, the CDR3 is TGTGCCAGCAGCCTAGGCTCAGCGACCCTCTACGAGCAGTACTTC.

V is TRBV14 and J is TRBJ2-4; TRBD1 agrees at 10 bases. Germline loops: CDR1 SGHDN, CDR2 FVKESK. V was pared by 2 bases and J by 0 bases, with 4 bases of the junction left unmatched. The CDR3 runs 17 residues. The CDR3 sequence is CASSQRQGAGAKNIQYF. CDR3 DNA: TGTGCCAGCAGCCAACGACAGGGGGCAGGAGCCAAAAACATTCAGTACTTC.

This clonotype was detected a few times. The chain joins TRBV20-1 to TRBJ2-7; maybe TRBD1 (5 bases). Germline loops: CDR1 DFQATT, CDR2 SNEGSKA (reference sequence). With 7 bases removed from V and 7 bases from J, the gap between germline ends came to 17 bases. There are 12 residues in the CDR3. This CDR3 reads CSVGREFGEQYF. CDR3 bases: TGCAGTGTTGGCAGGGAATTCGGTGAGCAGTACTTC.

This clonotype was detected a few times. The rearrangement links TRBV3-1 to TRBJ2-3, with D tentatively TRBD1 or TRBD2 (5 bases each). Germline-derived CDR1 and CDR2 are LGHDT and YNNKEL (reference sequence). The V and J ends lost 7 bases and 3 bases respectively, with 14 bases between them. The CDR3 is made up of 14 amino acids. The CDR3 nucleotides read TGTGCCAGCAAGCGAGGGGCTTTAACAGATACGCAGTATTTT. Translating gives CASKRGALTDTQYF.

This clonotype came up many times. V is TRBV7-3 and J is TRBJ2-3; D is possibly TRBD2 (5 bases). The length of the CDR3 is 15 residues. Looked up from germline, CDR1 is SGHTA and CDR2 is FQGTGA. Trimming pared 5 bases from V and 2 bases from J, leaving 14 bases between. CDR3 residues: CASSPHQRNTDTQYF. The CDR3 bases are TGTGCCAGCAGCCCCCACCAGCGGAACACAGATACGCAGTATTTT.